The 28 T cell receptor beta chains below come from one sample, sequenced in a study of esophageal squamous cell carcinoma under preoperative chemotherapy. TCRdb re-called the PCR reads with MiXCR, one entry per CDR3 protein. This sample has approximately 30,000 distinct CDR3 sequences; about half occur once, and the top ten carry approximately 12%. The sample's time point: before preoperative PTX-NDP chemotherapy. Sample collection occurred from a patient given preoperative chemotherapy. The receptors shown here come from a human donor with esophageal squamous cell carcinoma. The donor label of this sample is uncertain.

This clonotype was counted a few times. The chain recombines TRBV19 with TRBJ2-3; 12 bases fit TRBD2. The junction had 13 bases not matched to a gene; V was cut back by 6 bases and J by 3 bases. The CDR3 consists of 18 residues. Germline V gene sequence: CDR1 LNHDA, CDR2 SQIVND (reference sequence). The CDR3 DNA reads TGTGCCAGTAGCTCCGGGACTAGCGGGTTCCGGGGAACAGATACGCAGTATTTT. Encoded protein: CASSSGTSGFRGTDTQYF.

This clonotype has ten or more counts. The chain carries TRBV6-1 and TRBJ2-3; D remains unclear. Trimming pared 7 bases from V and 6 bases from J, leaving 11 bases between. CDR1 and CDR2 (germline): MNHNS, SASEGT. CDR3 length: 12 amino acids. DNA for the CDR3: TGTGCCAGCACCCGACCCGGGGATACGCAGTATTTT. It codes for CASTRPGDTQYF.

The V and J genes are TRBV7-8 and TRBJ2-7, with TRBD2 matching 9 bases. Germline V gives CDR1 SGHVS, CDR2 FQNEAQ. V trimming: 6 bases; J trimming: 3 bases; junction bases outside the gene matches: 21. The CDR3 contains 19 residues. Written as DNA, the CDR3 is TGTGCCAGCAGTCCAATGAGCTCCAGCGGGAGGTCCGCGGGCTACGAGCAGTACTTC. This codes for CASSPMSSSGRSAGYEQYF.

A remark on this clonotype: Relative to the germline gene, one junction end is altered; a read error may explain this. The J gene is TRBJ2-1, the V gene TRBV7-2; D might be TRBD2 (6 bases). CDR3 size: 13 residues. Germline assignment: CDR1 SGHTA and CDR2 FQGNSA. The CDR3 region is CASSSNPGRTQYF. The CDR3 nucleotides read TGTGCCAGCAGCTCGAACCCGGGGAGGACGCAGTACTTT.

This clonotype was seen a handful of times. V gene TRBV7-2 combines with J gene TRBJ1-4; no clear D gene. The CDR3 is 13 residues long. Trimming removed 0 bases from V and 6 bases from J, with 5 bases in between. CDR1 and CDR2 (germline): SGHTA, FQGNSA. The CDR3 loop reads CASSLAFHEKLFF. Here the CDR3 DNA reads TGTGCCAGCAGCTTAGCTTTCCATGAAAAACTGTTTTTT.

The gene calls are TRBV5-6 and TRBJ2-2, with D tentatively TRBD1 or TRBD2 (5 bases each). CDR3 length: 14 residues. CDR1 is SGHDT, CDR2 YYEEEE, per germline. Trimming took 0 bases from V and 6 from J, leaving 9 bases between them. The CDR3 is CASSLELGAGELFF. The CDR3 region has the DNA TGTGCCAGCAGCTTGGAGCTGGGGGCCGGGGAGCTGTTTTTT.

As regards this clonotype: Mismatch with germline at one junction end may stem from a read error. This chain uses TRBV7-3 with TRBJ2-3; 7 bases line up with TRBD1. The CDR3 is 16 amino acids. Germline CDR1 and CDR2: SGHTA and FQGTGA. The CDR3 DNA sequence: TGTGCCAGCAGGGGCACAGGGGCCTCAGTTAAAGATACCCAGTATTTC. It codes for CASRGTGASVKDTQYF.

This clonotype was seen repeatedly, ten times or more. The V gene is TRBV7-9, the J gene TRBJ2-1, with TRBD2 matching over 7 bases. Germline values: CDR1 SEHNR, CDR2 FQNEAQ (reference sequence). The CDR3 loop spans 16 amino acids. Losses at the gene ends were 1 base for V and 5 bases for J; bases not matched to a gene: 8. CDR3 in DNA: TGTGCCAGCAGCTTAGGAAGCGGGATCGTAAACAATGAGCAGTTCTTC. Encoded protein: CASSLGSGIVNNEQFF.

Turning to this clonotype: At one boundary the junction diverges from the germline segment, which might be a read error. This chain uses TRBV7-7 with TRBJ2-3; no reliable D call. The germline V gene has CDR1 SSHAT and CDR2 FNYEAQ (reference sequence). CDR3 length: 13 residues. CDR3 protein: CARSLGSKDTQYF. The CDR3, as DNA: TGTGCTAGGAGCTTGGGAAGCAAAGATACGCAGTATTTT.

The V gene is TRBV7-2, the J gene TRBJ2-2; D may correspond to TRBD1 or TRBD2 (5 bases each). Trimming stripped 2 bases from V and 16 bases from J, with 23 bases between. The germline V gene encodes CDR1 SGHTA and CDR2 FQGNSA. CDR3 size: 15 residues. CDR3 bases: TGTGCCAGCAGCTTACAGGGTAGGCGGGCAGATAAGCAGTTTTTT. This translates into CASSLQGRRADKQFF.

To note about this clonotype: Because it lacks the conserved phenylalanine or tryptophan at the end, this CDR3 is likely a read error. This rearrangement joins TRBV7-2 to TRBJ2-5, with a possible D match to TRBD2 (7 bases). The J call may be in error: the DNA end matches TRBJ2-1 better. The V gene's germline CDR1 is SGHTA and CDR2 FQGNSA. The CDR3 extends over 15 amino acids. The CDR3 nucleotides are TGTGCCAGCAGCTTAGCTCTGGGGGGGGCAAAGACCCAGTTCTCG. Protein product: CASSLALGGAKTQFS.

Notes on this clonotype: At one end, the junction sequence differs from germline, possibly due to a read error. The rearrangement uses TRBV7-6 and TRBJ2-5, with D hard to call. The CDR3 consists of 15 residues. In germline, CDR1 is SGHVS, CDR2 FNYEAQ. Here the CDR3 DNA reads TGTGCCAGCAGCCTGACCCTGGGAATCCAAAAGGCCCAGACTTTC. Translation gives CASSLTLGIQKAQTF.

This clonotype was recorded many times. V usage is TRBV6-1 and J usage is TRBJ2-7; a weak D match, TRBD1 (6 bases). Germline loops: CDR1 MNHNS, CDR2 SASEGT. V was trimmed by 7 bases and J by 5 bases, leaving 21 bases between them. CDR3 length: 15 amino acids. The CDR3 is CASIRFAGERDEQYF. The CDR3 nucleotides read TGTGCCAGCATTCGATTCGCAGGGGAACGTGACGAGCAGTACTTC.

The chain is built from TRBV6-1 and TRBJ2-5, with D hard to call. Germline CDR1 reads MNHNS; CDR2 reads SASEGT. The CDR3 consists of 11 residues. V was cut by 6 bases and J by 1 base, with 3 bases left in between. CDR3 sequence: CASRLQETQYF. CDR3 nucleotides: TGTGCCAGCAGGCTCCAAGAGACCCAGTACTTC.

The chain carries TRBV7-6 and TRBJ2-5; D unclear. The CDR3 has 19 amino acids. Germline-derived CDR1 and CDR2 are SGHVS and FNYEAQ. V was cut by 3 bases and J by 6 bases, with 29 bases left in between. The CDR3 here is CASSLDAPIGGRAKKTQYF. CDR3 nucleotide sequence: TGTGCCAGCAGCTTGGATGCGCCCATCGGCGGCCGAGCCAAAAAGACCCAGTACTTC.

Worth noting for this clonotype: Its ends do not fully match the called genes, so a read error is possible. The chain joins TRBV7-7 to TRBJ2-5, with 8 positions matching TRBD2. CDR1 and CDR2 (germline): SSHAT, FNYEAQ (reference sequence). The CDR3 loop spans 15 amino acids. The CDR3 reads CASSVRDGGGETQYF. CDR3 DNA sequence: TGTGCTAGCAGCGTTAGGGACGGGGGGGGAGAGACCCAGTACTTC.

This clonotype was picked up a small number of times. The chain couples TRBV7-2 to TRBJ2-5; possibly TRBD1 for D (6 bases). The J call may be incorrect, as the DNA end agrees better with TRBJ2-4. This CDR3 is 16 amino acids long. Per the germline V gene, CDR1 is SGHTA and CDR2 is FQGNSA. CDR3 protein: CASSSDRSLALNIQYF. The CDR3 DNA reads TGTGCCAGCAGTTCGGACAGAAGCTTAGCGTTAAACATTCAGTACTTC.

This clonotype was recorded at least ten times. The CDR3 DNA is TGTGCCAGCAGTTCCGGGGCCGGGTCTGTGGATACGCAGTATTTT. Translation: CASSSGAGSVDTQYF. The chain couples TRBV6-5 to TRBJ2-3, with D perhaps given as TRBD1 or TRBD2 (5 bases each). The germline V and J ends were trimmed by 4 bases and 6 bases, with 17 bases remaining between them. The CDR3 length is 15 residues. Germline V gene data show CDR1 as MNHEY and CDR2 as SVGAGI.

The chain employs TRBV7-9 and TRBJ2-4, with D possibly being TRBD2 (5 bases). V lost 2 bases and J 10 bases, leaving 21 bases between the germline ends. The CDR3 is 16 amino acids. In germline, CDR1 is SEHNR, CDR2 FQNEAQ (reference sequence). CDR3: CASSLPQLRATNIQYF. As DNA, the CDR3 is TGTGCCAGCAGCTTACCGCAGCTGCGGGCCACAAATATTCAGTACTTC.

To note about this clonotype: A read error may produce the germline difference seen at one junction end. CDR3 residues: CASTVTWTKDIQYF. For the CDR3, the DNA is TGTGCCAGCACGGTGACATGGACCAAAGACATTCAGTATTTC. This rearrangement joins TRBV7-9 to TRBJ2-4; D is undetermined. Germline assignment: CDR1 SEHNR and CDR2 FQNEAQ (reference sequence). The length of the CDR3 is 14 residues.

The chain recombines TRBV7-2 with TRBJ2-3; D is unresolved. Trimming removed 5 bases at V and 0 bases at J, with 9 bases between. The germline V gene encodes CDR1 SGHTA and CDR2 FQGNSA. CDR3 length: 14 residues. The CDR3 region is CASSLRRSTDTQYF. Here the CDR3 DNA reads TGTGCCAGCAGCCTCCGGCGTAGCACAGATACGCAGTATTTT.

This clonotype was seen repeatedly, ten times or more. Possible read error: a much larger clone is one base away. The rearrangement links TRBV11-1 to TRBJ2-1, with D perhaps assigned TRBD1 or TRBD2 (5 bases each). V was shortened by 8 bases and J by 13 bases, with 24 bases between the two germline ends. Germline V gives CDR1 SGHAT, CDR2 FQDESV (reference sequence). This CDR3 region has 14 residues. The CDR3 bases are TGTGCCAGCGCGGATCAAGGGACCCAAGAGACCCAGTTCTTC. Residues: CASADQGTQETQFF.

This clonotype was recorded a few times. The genes are TRBV5-1 and TRBJ2-3; D remains ambiguous. This CDR3 has 13 residues. The V gene's germline CDR1 is SGHRS and CDR2 YFSETQ. Trimming removed 2 bases from V and 6 bases from J, with 10 bases in between. The CDR3 loop is CASSFGSDDTQYF. DNA for the CDR3: TGCGCCAGCAGCTTTGGCTCGGACGATACGCAGTATTTT.

This chain uses TRBV6-1 with TRBJ2-1; the D gene could be TRBD1 or TRBD2 (5 bases each). Trimming shortened V by 4 bases and J by 10 bases, and 17 bases separated the two germline ends. Germline V gene sequence: CDR1 MNHNS, CDR2 SASEGT. There are 14 residues in the CDR3. The CDR3 region is CASSGDALTSEQFF. The DNA for the CDR3 is TGTGCCAGCAGTGGGGACGCCCTTACCTCCGAGCAGTTCTTC.

This clonotype was picked up a small number of times. The chain carries TRBV6-1 and TRBJ2-7; 11 bases match TRBD2. This CDR3 comprises 12 residues. Germline V gene data show CDR1 as MNHNS and CDR2 as SASEGT. CDR3 nucleotide sequence: TGTCTAGCGGGAGGTGGGACCTACGAGCAGTACTTC. Residues: CLAGGGTYEQYF.

A word on this clonotype: One end of the junction is discordant with germline, which a read error may explain. This chain joins TRBV6-1 and TRBJ2-3; TRBD1 or TRBD2 may be the D gene (6 bases each). The CDR3 loop spans 15 amino acids. The germline V gene encodes CDR1 MNHNS and CDR2 SASEGT. CDR3 sequence (DNA): TGTGCCAGCAGGACAGCAGGGGCGGGGACCGGGACGCTGTATTTT. This codes for CASRTAGAGTGTLYF.

V and J are TRBV6-4 and TRBJ2-1; D is perhaps TRBD1 (6 bases). The end of the DNA is better explained by TRBJ2-3, so the J call may be wrong. CDR1 is MRHNA, CDR2 SNTAGT, per germline. The CDR3 is 13 residues long. The CDR3 DNA is TGTGCCAGCAGTAAGGACAGCTACGATACGCAGTATTTT. Amino acids: CASSKDSYDTQYF.

Note on this clonotype: A much larger clone sits a single nucleotide away, making a read error possible. J is TRBJ2-5 and V is TRBV6-2 or TRBV6-3, with 10 bases fitting TRBD2. CDR1 and CDR2 from the germline V gene are MNHEY and SVGEGT. The V segment lost 11 bases and the J segment 11 bases; nucleotides outside the gene matches: 14. The CDR3 extends over 13 amino acids. This chain's CDR3 is CAGAGGPYNEQYF. Here the CDR3 DNA reads TGTGCCGGAGCGGGAGGGCCCTACAATGAGCAGTACTTC.